The rows below give T cell receptor beta chains drawn from one sample of a study of technical replicates of blood from a few donors. Data came from immunoSEQ multiplex PCR; TCRdb stores just in-frame clones and leaves some out. Of roughly 93,000 clones in the sample, about 94% were seen once. The specimen sequenced was T cells isolated from PBMCs. Receptor source: a human donor in good health. Both conserved end residues are part of each CDR3. Some rows mark clone size as missing; the rest say once, few, many or name a class of expanded clone.

clone_size	v_call	j_call	cdr3_aa
.	TRBV27	TRBJ1-2	CASSPIPTGQQGGYTF
once	TRBV15	TRBJ1-1	CATSRDGRVALKGTEAFF
.	TRBV6-1	TRBJ1-1	CASSTGQRGTEAFF
once	TRBV28	TRBJ2-7	CASIMGTGVYEQYF
.	TRBV10-3	TRBJ2-1	CAISVSGLATDNEQFF
.	TRBV10-1	TRBJ2-2	CASSDKGLSTGELFF
once	TRBV5-6	TRBJ1-6	CASSNGQGVPTGYNSPLHF
.	TRBV7-6	TRBJ2-7	CASSFLGSEQYF
.	TRBV7-3	TRBJ1-4	CASLTIRQGREKLFF
.	TRBV19	TRBJ1-1	CASSDTGSRVRNTEAFF
.	TRBV6-1	TRBJ1-5	CASSAPVGGGPGNQPQHF
.	TRBV13	TRBJ1-1	CASSLGGLTVRNTEAFF
.	TRBV7-9	TRBJ1-1	CASRHRELNTEAFF
.	TRBV6-1	TRBJ1-1	CASSEGRGGGTEAFF
.	TRBV5-1	TRBJ2-7	CASSSAGALQYF
.	TRBV9	TRBJ1-2	CASSPIVGNGDYGYTF
once	TRBV7-9	TRBJ1-4	CASSLRGSEKLFF
.	TRBV14	TRBJ2-7	CASSPRPGTSGRAEQYF
once	TRBV19	TRBJ2-3	CASRSSVAADTQYF
.	TRBV7-2	TRBJ2-7	CASSLFPSTEQYF
.	TRBV11-2	TRBJ1-2	CASSLGQGGNYGYTF
.	TRBV7-2	TRBJ1-1	CASSLAGTSNTEAFF
once	TRBV6-5	TRBJ2-3	CASSPRTATDTQYF
once	TRBV14	TRBJ2-3	CASSQEIALGTDTQYF
.	TRBV2	TRBJ1-4	CASSDRASNEKLFF
.	TRBV4-2	TRBJ2-2	CASSQEVVAYTGELFF
.	TRBV4-1	TRBJ2-1	CASSQDGLAGVRNEQFF
once	TRBV27	TRBJ2-3	CASSSPGTSGRDTQYF
.	TRBV10-1	TRBJ2-1	CASSEGPGGKYNEQFF
.	TRBV5-1	TRBJ2-2	CASSLELGGGTGELFF
.	TRBV6-5	TRBJ1-1	CASSYSGGTEAFF
.	TRBV6-1	TRBJ2-3	CASSWGGSTDTQYF
.	TRBV7-3	TRBJ2-5	CASSLNGGAGETQYF
.	TRBV6-5	TRBJ1-4	CASSYRRGVNEKLFF